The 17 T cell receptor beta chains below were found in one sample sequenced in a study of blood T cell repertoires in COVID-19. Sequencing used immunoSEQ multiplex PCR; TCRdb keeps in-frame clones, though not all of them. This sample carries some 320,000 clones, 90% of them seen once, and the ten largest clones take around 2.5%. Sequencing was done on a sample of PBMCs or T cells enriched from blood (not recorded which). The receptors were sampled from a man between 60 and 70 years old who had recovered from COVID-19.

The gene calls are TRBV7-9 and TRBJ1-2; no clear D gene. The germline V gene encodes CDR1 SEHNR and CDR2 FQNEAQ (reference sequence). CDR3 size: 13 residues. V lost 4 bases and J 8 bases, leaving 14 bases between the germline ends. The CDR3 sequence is CASSSGLRFGYTF. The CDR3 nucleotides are TGTGCCAGCAGCTCAGGACTCCGATTCGGCTACACCTTC.

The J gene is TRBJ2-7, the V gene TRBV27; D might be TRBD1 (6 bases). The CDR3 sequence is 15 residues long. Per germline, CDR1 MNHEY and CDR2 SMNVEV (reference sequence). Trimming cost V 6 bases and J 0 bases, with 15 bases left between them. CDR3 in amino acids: CASRVYDRSSYEQYF. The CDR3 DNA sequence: TGTGCCAGCAGGGTCTACGACAGGAGCTCCTACGAGCAGTACTTC.

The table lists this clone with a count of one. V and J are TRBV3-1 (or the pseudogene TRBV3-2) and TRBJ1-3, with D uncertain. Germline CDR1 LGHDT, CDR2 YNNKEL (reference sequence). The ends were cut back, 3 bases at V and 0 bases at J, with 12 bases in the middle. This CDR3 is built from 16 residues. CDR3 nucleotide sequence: TGTGCCAGCAGCCAGCGACTGGATACCTCTGGAAACACCATATATTTT. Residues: CASSQRLDTSGNTIYF.

CDR3 amino acids: CASSVPDIGGPHTDTQYF. The CDR3 coding sequence is TGTGCCAGCAGCGTGCCGGATATAGGGGGACCTCACACAGATACGCAGTATTTT. The chain carries TRBV9 and TRBJ2-3; D is perhaps TRBD1 (6 bases). V was clipped by 2 bases and J by 2 bases, with 21 bases between them. CDR3 length equals 18 residues. Germline V lookup: CDR1 SGDLS, CDR2 YYNGEE.

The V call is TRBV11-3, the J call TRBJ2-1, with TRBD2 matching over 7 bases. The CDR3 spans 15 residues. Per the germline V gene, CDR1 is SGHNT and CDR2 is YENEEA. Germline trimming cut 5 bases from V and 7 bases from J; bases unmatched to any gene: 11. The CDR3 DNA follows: TGTGCCAGCAGCAAGAAGCGGGGTTTAGGTAATGAGCAGTTCTTC. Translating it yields CASSKKRGLGNEQFF. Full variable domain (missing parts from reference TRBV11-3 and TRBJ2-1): EAGVVQSPRYKIIEKKQPVAFWCNPISGHNTLYWYLQNLGQGPELLIRYENEEAVDDSQLPKDRFSAERLKGVDSTLKIQPAELGDSAVYLCASSKKRGLGNEQFFGPGTRLTVL.

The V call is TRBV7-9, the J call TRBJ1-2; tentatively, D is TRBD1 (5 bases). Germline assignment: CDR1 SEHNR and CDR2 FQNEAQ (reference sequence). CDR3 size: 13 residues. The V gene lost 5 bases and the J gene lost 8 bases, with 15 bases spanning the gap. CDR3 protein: CASSPPGVGGYTF. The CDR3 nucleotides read TGTGCCAGCAGCCCTCCGGGGGTCGGCGGCTACACCTTC.

In DNA, the CDR3 is TGTGCCAGCAGCGCAAACTTAGATGGCGGGGGCCGCACAGATACGCAGTATTTT. Amino acids: CASSANLDGGGRTDTQYF. The gene calls are TRBV9 and TRBJ2-3; a possible D gene is TRBD2 (7 bases). The CDR3 covers 18 residues. Germline CDR1 SGDLS, CDR2 YYNGEE. Trimming stripped 3 bases from V and 1 base from J, with 21 bases between. Based on the CDR3 plus reference TRBV9 and TRBJ2-3, the full variable domain is DSGVTQTPKHLITATGQRVTLRCSPRSGDLSVYWYQQSLDQGLQFLIQYYNGEERAKGNILERFSAQQFPDLHSELNLSSLELGDSALYFCASSANLDGGGRTDTQYFGPGTRLTVL.

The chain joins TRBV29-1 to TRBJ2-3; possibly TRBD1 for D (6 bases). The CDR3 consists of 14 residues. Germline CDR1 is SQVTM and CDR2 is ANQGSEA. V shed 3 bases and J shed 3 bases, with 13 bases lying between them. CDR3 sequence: CSVESRGTTDTQYF. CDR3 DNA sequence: TGCAGCGTTGAGTCCAGGGGAACAACAGATACGCAGTATTTT.

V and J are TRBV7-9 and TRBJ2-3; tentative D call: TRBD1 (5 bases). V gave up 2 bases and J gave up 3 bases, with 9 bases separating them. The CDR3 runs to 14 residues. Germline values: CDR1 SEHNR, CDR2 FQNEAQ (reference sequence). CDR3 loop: CASSLKGSTDTQYF. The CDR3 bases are TGTGCCAGCAGCTTAAAGGGGTCGACAGATACGCAGTATTTT.

CDR3 amino acids: CAWSEAGGFQPQHF. The CDR3 DNA reads TGTGCCTGGAGTGAGGCAGGGGGCTTCCAGCCCCAGCATTTT. J is TRBJ1-5 and V is TRBV30; TRBD1 matches at 8 bases. Germline loops: CDR1 GTSNPN, CDR2 SVGIG (reference sequence). CDR3 length equals 14 residues. With 1 base clipped from V and 7 bases from J, the junction kept 6 bases outside the gene matches.

The chain's CDR3 is CATSRTGGENEKLFF. CDR3 DNA: TGTGCCACCAGCAGGACAGGGGGTGAGAATGAAAAACTGTTTTTT. V is TRBV15 and J is TRBJ1-4; 9 bases are a match to TRBD1. From germline, CDR1 is LNHNV and CDR2 YYDKDF (reference sequence). This CDR3 spans 15 amino acids. Trimming removed 3 bases from V and 5 bases from J; junction bases left unmatched: 4.

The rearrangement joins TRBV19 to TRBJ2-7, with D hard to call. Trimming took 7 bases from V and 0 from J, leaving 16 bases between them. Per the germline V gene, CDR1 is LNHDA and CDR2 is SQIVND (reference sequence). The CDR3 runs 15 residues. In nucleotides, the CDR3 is TGTGCCAGTAAAGCGCAAAATGACCTCTCCTACGAGCAGTACTTC. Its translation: CASKAQNDLSYEQYF.

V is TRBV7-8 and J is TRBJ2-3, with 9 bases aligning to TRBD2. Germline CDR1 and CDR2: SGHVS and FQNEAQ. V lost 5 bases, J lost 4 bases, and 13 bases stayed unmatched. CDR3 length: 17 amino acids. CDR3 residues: CASSPSPPGLAPDTQYF. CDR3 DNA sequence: TGTGCCAGCAGCCCCAGCCCCCCGGGACTAGCACCAGATACGCAGTATTTT.

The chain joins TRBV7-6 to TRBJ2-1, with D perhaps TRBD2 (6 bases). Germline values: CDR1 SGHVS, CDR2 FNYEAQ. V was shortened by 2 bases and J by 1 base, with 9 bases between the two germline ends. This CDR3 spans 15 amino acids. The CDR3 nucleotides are TGTGCCAGCAGCTTATTTGCGGGATCCTACAATGAGCAGTTCTTC. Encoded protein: CASSLFAGSYNEQFF.

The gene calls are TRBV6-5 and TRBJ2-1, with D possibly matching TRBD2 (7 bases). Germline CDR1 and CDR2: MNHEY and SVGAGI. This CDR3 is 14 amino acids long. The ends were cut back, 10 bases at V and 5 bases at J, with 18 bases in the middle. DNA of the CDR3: TGTGCCATTGGTCCCAGGGGAGGGCACAATGAGCAGTTCTTC. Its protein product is CAIGPRGGHNEQFF.

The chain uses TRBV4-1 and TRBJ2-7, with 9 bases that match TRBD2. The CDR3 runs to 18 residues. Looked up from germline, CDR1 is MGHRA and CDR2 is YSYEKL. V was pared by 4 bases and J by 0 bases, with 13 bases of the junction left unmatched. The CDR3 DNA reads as TGCGCCAGCAGCCCCCCGGGGGCCCTAGCGGGATCCTCCTACGAGCAGTACTTC. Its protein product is CASSPPGALAGSSYEQYF.

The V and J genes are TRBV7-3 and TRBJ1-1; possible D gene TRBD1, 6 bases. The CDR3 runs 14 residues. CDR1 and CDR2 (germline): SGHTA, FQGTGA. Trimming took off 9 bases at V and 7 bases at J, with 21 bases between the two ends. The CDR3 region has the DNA TGTGCCAGTAAAGAGTGGGGCCAACAGGGTGAAGCTTTCTTT. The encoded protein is CASKEWGQQGEAFF.